Listed below are T cell receptor beta chains from one sample, sequenced in a study of blood T cell repertoires in COVID-19. Clones were sequenced by immunoSEQ multiplex PCR, and TCRdb holds only the in-frame ones, with some missing. The sample holds more than 250,000 clones; 85% to 90% are singletons and the top ten take about 1.7%. What was sequenced was PBMCs or T cells enriched from blood (not recorded which). The source of these receptors is a young woman with acute COVID-19. Each CDR3 is given with its conserved first and last residue. D genes are given only for firm matches. Size tells how often a clone was seen (once, few, many) or the class of an expanded clone, and some rows leave it out.

abundance: NA; j_gene: TRBJ2-6; d_gene: TRBD2; v_gene: TRBV6-4; CDR3nt: TGTGCCAGCAGTGACTCTTCTAGCGGGGCTGGGGCCAACGTCCTGACTTTC; CDR3aa: CASSDSSSGAGANVLTF
abundance: NA; j_gene: TRBJ2-1; d_gene: TRBD1; v_gene: TRBV27; CDR3nt: TGTGCCAGCATGGACAGGGTGGAACGTGAGCAGTTCTTC; CDR3aa: CASMDRVEREQFF
abundance: NA; j_gene: TRBJ2-5; d_gene: NA; v_gene: TRBV6-4; CDR3nt: TGTGCCAGCTCTCCTCTTGTGCGGGTGGAAGAGACCCAGTACTTC; CDR3aa: CASSPLVRVEETQYF
abundance: NA; j_gene: TRBJ2-7; d_gene: TRBD1; v_gene: TRBV7-2; CDR3nt: TGTGCCAGCAGCCCGACAGGGTACGAGCAGTACTTC; CDR3aa: CASSPTGYEQYF
abundance: NA; j_gene: TRBJ2-1; d_gene: TRBD2; v_gene: TRBV19; CDR3nt: TGTGCCAGTAGTACCGGGACTAGCATCTCCTACAATGAGCAGTTCTTC; CDR3aa: CASSTGTSISYNEQFF
abundance: once; j_gene: TRBJ2-3; d_gene: TRBD2; v_gene: TRBV19; CDR3nt: TGTGCCACCCGGACTAGCGATTTCGGCACAGATACGCAGTATTTT; CDR3aa: CATRTSDFGTDTQYF
abundance: NA; j_gene: TRBJ2-4; d_gene: TRBD2; v_gene: TRBV18; CDR3nt: TGTGCCAGCTCACCACCAGGGACTAGCGGGAGTTCGGGACTAGCCAAAAACATTCAGTACTTC; CDR3aa: CASSPPGTSGSSGLAKNIQYF
abundance: NA; j_gene: TRBJ1-1; d_gene: NA; v_gene: TRBV13; CDR3nt: TGTGCCAGCAGCCCCCGGGGTGGAGCTTTCTTT; CDR3aa: CASSPRGGAFF
abundance: NA; j_gene: TRBJ2-2; d_gene: NA; v_gene: TRBV28; CDR3nt: TGTGCCAGCATAAGTTTCCGGGGGTCATACACCGGGGAGCTGTTTTTT; CDR3aa: CASISFRGSYTGELFF
abundance: NA; j_gene: TRBJ1-1; d_gene: NA; v_gene: TRBV7-3; CDR3nt: TGTGCCAGCAGCTTAACCCGAGACACTGAAGCTTTCTTT; CDR3aa: CASSLTRDTEAFF
abundance: NA; j_gene: TRBJ1-4; d_gene: NA; v_gene: TRBV30; CDR3nt: TGTGCCTGGAGTGCGCAGGGTGGGGAAAAACTGTTTTTT; CDR3aa: CAWSAQGGEKLFF
abundance: NA; j_gene: TRBJ2-3; d_gene: TRBD2; v_gene: TRBV11-2; CDR3nt: TGTGCCAGCAGCTCGCGACTAGCGCCAAGGGCCACAGATACGCAGTATTTT; CDR3aa: CASSSRLAPRATDTQYF
abundance: NA; j_gene: TRBJ2-7; d_gene: NA; v_gene: TRBV4-3; CDR3nt: TGCGCCAGCAGCCCGTCGACAGGAAACGAGCAGTACTTC; CDR3aa: CASSPSTGNEQYF
abundance: NA; j_gene: TRBJ2-4; d_gene: NA; v_gene: TRBV5-1; CDR3nt: TGCGCCAGCAGCTTACCTGGAGAAGCCAAAAACATTCAGTACTTC; CDR3aa: CASSLPGEAKNIQYF
abundance: NA; j_gene: TRBJ2-7; d_gene: TRBD2; v_gene: TRBV5-1; CDR3nt: TGCGCCAGCAGCTTGACGCGGCAGGGAGGGTACGAGCAGTACTTC; CDR3aa: CASSLTRQGGYEQYF
abundance: NA; j_gene: TRBJ2-3; d_gene: NA; v_gene: TRBV3-1/TRBV3-2; CDR3nt: TGTGCCAGCAGCCAAGCGGGAGCCGATACGCAGTATTTT; CDR3aa: CASSQAGADTQYF
abundance: NA; j_gene: TRBJ1-2; d_gene: NA; v_gene: TRBV10-3; CDR3nt: TGTGCCATCAGTGAAACGGGGGAGCGGGGGGGCTACACCTTC; CDR3aa: CAISETGERGGYTF
abundance: NA; j_gene: TRBJ2-1; d_gene: NA; v_gene: TRBV19; CDR3nt: TGTGCCAGTAGTAGGCCAGGGTCCTACAATGAGCAGTTCTTC; CDR3aa: CASSRPGSYNEQFF
abundance: NA; j_gene: TRBJ2-7; d_gene: NA; v_gene: TRBV21-1; CDR3nt: TGTGCCAGCAGCAAAGTTATGAGGCTAGCGGTAAGGTACTTC; CDR3aa: CASSKVMRLAVRYF
abundance: NA; j_gene: TRBJ1-5; d_gene: NA; v_gene: TRBV19; CDR3nt: TGTGCCAGTAGTATAGAGGGAGATAAGAATCAGCCCCAGCATTTT; CDR3aa: CASSIEGDKNQPQHF
abundance: NA; j_gene: TRBJ2-7; d_gene: TRBD1; v_gene: TRBV27; CDR3nt: TGTGCCAGCAGTTTATATTTTCCGACAGGGCATTCTTTTTCCTACGAGCAGTACTTC; CDR3aa: CASSLYFPTGHSFSYEQYF
abundance: many; j_gene: TRBJ2-2; d_gene: NA; v_gene: TRBV19; CDR3nt: TGTGCCAGTAGTTGGGCTAACTTTGCGAACACCGGGGAGCTGTTTTTT; CDR3aa: CASSWANFANTGELFF
abundance: NA; j_gene: TRBJ2-1; d_gene: NA; v_gene: TRBV5-6; CDR3nt: TGTGCCAGCATCCCCCTAGCGCAGTCCTACAATGAGCAGTTCTTC; CDR3aa: CASIPLAQSYNEQFF
abundance: NA; j_gene: TRBJ1-1; d_gene: NA; v_gene: TRBV20-1; CDR3nt: TGCAGTGCTAGTGGTTTGGGGGGGAACACTGAAGCTTTCTTT; CDR3aa: CSASGLGGNTEAFF
abundance: NA; j_gene: TRBJ1-2; d_gene: TRBD1; v_gene: TRBV11-2; CDR3nt: TGTGCCAGCAGCCACGGGACAGGGGCCTATGGCTACACCTTC; CDR3aa: CASSHGTGAYGYTF
abundance: NA; j_gene: TRBJ2-7; d_gene: TRBD2; v_gene: TRBV7-8; CDR3nt: TGTGCCAGCACCCTTAGTCGGACTAGCGGGACCTACGAGCAGTACTTC; CDR3aa: CASTLSRTSGTYEQYF
abundance: NA; j_gene: TRBJ2-3; d_gene: NA; v_gene: TRBV7-8; CDR3nt: TGTGCCAGCAGCTTAGTTGGGCGCACAGATACGCAGTATTTT; CDR3aa: CASSLVGRTDTQYF
abundance: NA; j_gene: TRBJ2-7; d_gene: TRBD2; v_gene: TRBV27; CDR3nt: TGTGCCAGCAGTTTATCGGCTAGCGGGAGGTTCTACGAGCAGTACTTC; CDR3aa: CASSLSASGRFYEQYF
abundance: once; j_gene: TRBJ1-1; d_gene: NA; v_gene: TRBV5-6; CDR3nt: TGTGCCAGCAGCCGGGAGTGGGCAGGTCAAACTGAAGCTTTCTTT; CDR3aa: CASSREWAGQTEAFF
abundance: NA; j_gene: TRBJ2-1; d_gene: NA; v_gene: TRBV9; CDR3nt: TGTGCCAGCAGCGCGGACTGGGTCAATGAGCAGTTCTTC; CDR3aa: CASSADWVNEQFF
abundance: NA; j_gene: TRBJ2-2; d_gene: NA; v_gene: TRBV5-4; CDR3nt: TGTGCCAGCAGCTTAGCGGAGACCGGGGAGCTGTTTTTT; CDR3aa: CASSLAETGELFF
abundance: once; j_gene: TRBJ1-2; d_gene: NA; v_gene: TRBV5-6; CDR3nt: TGTGCCAGCAGCTTCTCAGGGGGCTACACCTTC; CDR3aa: CASSFSGGYTF
abundance: NA; j_gene: TRBJ1-5; d_gene: NA; v_gene: TRBV6-2/TRBV6-3; CDR3nt: TGTGCCAGCAGTTCGATTAGCCAACTAAATCAGCCCCAGCATTTT; CDR3aa: CASSSISQLNQPQHF
abundance: few; j_gene: TRBJ1-1; d_gene: NA; v_gene: TRBV5-1; CDR3nt: TGCGCCAGCAGCACCAAACAGGGTTTGAACACTGAAGCTTTCTTT; CDR3aa: CASSTKQGLNTEAFF
abundance: NA; j_gene: TRBJ2-7; d_gene: NA; v_gene: TRBV5-8; CDR3nt: TGTGCCAGCAGCTTGGCCAGGACCTACGAGCAGTACTTC; CDR3aa: CASSLARTYEQYF
abundance: NA; j_gene: TRBJ1-5; d_gene: NA; v_gene: TRBV4-1; CDR3nt: TGCGCCAGCAGCCAGGCAGGAGGTCAGCCCCAGCATTTT; CDR3aa: CASSQAGGQPQHF
abundance: NA; j_gene: TRBJ2-3; d_gene: TRBD1; v_gene: TRBV7-2; CDR3nt: TGTGCCAGCAGCTCGACAGGGCAGTACACAGATACGCAGTATTTT; CDR3aa: CASSSTGQYTDTQYF
abundance: once; j_gene: TRBJ2-7; d_gene: TRBD2; v_gene: TRBV11-3; CDR3nt: TGTGCCAGCAGCTTCACTAGCGGGAGGGCCTGTTTCTACGAGCAGTACTTC; CDR3aa: CASSFTSGRACFYEQYF
abundance: NA; j_gene: TRBJ1-1; d_gene: NA; v_gene: TRBV21-1; CDR3nt: TGTGCCAGCATAGTACAGGGGGCGCGTAGAGGGAACACTGAAGCTTTCTTT; CDR3aa: CASIVQGARRGNTEAFF
abundance: NA; j_gene: TRBJ2-1; d_gene: TRBD2; v_gene: TRBV4-1; CDR3nt: TGCGCCAGCAGCCCACTAGCGGGACGGTACAATGAGCAGTTCTTC; CDR3aa: CASSPLAGRYNEQFF
abundance: NA; j_gene: TRBJ2-2; d_gene: TRBD2; v_gene: TRBV11-3; CDR3nt: TGTGCCAGCAGCTTAGCAGCGGGAGGGGACACCGGGGAGCTGTTTTTT; CDR3aa: CASSLAAGGDTGELFF